This T cell receptor beta chain originates from a study of Tregs in tolerant kidney transplant recipients. Clones were read by immunoSEQ multiplex PCR, and TCRdb kept only the in-frame ones, dropping some. The profile covers about 64,000 clones, with around 87% appearing a single time and 3.5% to 4% taken by the ten largest. Mixed chimerism was transient after nonmyeloablative marrow transplants from related graft donors. The origin of this receptor is a human patient who received a combined kidney and bone marrow transplant. Some T cells may originate from the graft donor. This sample comprised CD4+ T cells from blood (PBMCs), obtained 6 months after the transplant.

The chain's CDR3 is CASSPPDRVEGNTIYF. In DNA, the CDR3 is TGTGCCAGCTCACCTCCGGACAGGGTCGAAGGAAACACCATATATTTT. This chain uses TRBV18 with TRBJ1-3, with 8 nucleotides matching TRBD1. The germline V gene has CDR1 KGHSH and CDR2 LQKENI. The CDR3 spans 16 residues. V lost 3 bases and J lost 4; bases outside the gene matches: 8.